These T cell receptor beta chains were read from a single sample in a study of blood T cell repertoires in COVID-19. Some clones are missing from TCRdb's copy, which holds only in-frame ones; the method was immunoSEQ multiplex PCR. The repertoire holds 350,000 to 450,000 clones, 89% seen once, with more than 0.95% in the top ten. Sequencing was performed on peripheral blood. These receptors came from a man aged 40-50 years with acute or convalescent COVID-19. The CDR3 runs from the conserved cysteine through the conserved F or W. D genes are given only for firm matches. Some rows mark clone size as missing; the rest say once, few, many or name a class of expanded clone.

clone_size d_call j_call v_call cdr3_aa cdr3_nt
. . TRBJ1-1 TRBV5-1 CASGRGDTEAGTEAFF TGCGCCAGCGGGCGGGGAGACACCGAGGCGGGCACTGAAGCTTTCTTT
. TRBD2 TRBJ2-2 TRBV7-7 CASSTSGGNTGELFF TGTGCTAGCAGCACTAGCGGGGGGAACACCGGGGAGCTGTTTTTT
. . TRBJ2-7 TRBV3-1/TRBV3-2 CASSQQGYEQYF TGTGCCAGCAGCCAACAGGGCTACGAGCAGTACTTC
once TRBD1 TRBJ2-1 TRBV29-1 CSVLGGTGGHEQFF TGCAGCGTCCTCGGGGGGACAGGGGGCCACGAGCAGTTCTTC
. . TRBJ2-3 TRBV7-3 CASSLRAGKEDTQYF TGTGCCAGCAGCTTACGGGCAGGGAAGGAAGATACGCAGTATTTT
. TRBD2 TRBJ2-1 TRBV27 CASSLGLAGASEQFF TGTGCCAGCAGTTTAGGACTAGCGGGGGCTAGCGAGCAGTTCTTC
. TRBD2 TRBJ2-7 TRBV28 CASSNPGLVHEQYF TGTGCCAGCAGTAACCCGGGACTAGTCCACGAGCAGTACTTC
few . TRBJ1-1 TRBV5-1 CASSLLADTEAFF TGCGCCAGCAGCTTGCTGGCGGACACTGAAGCTTTCTTT
once TRBD2 TRBJ2-3 TRBV19 CATQTLGLAGDTQYF TGTGCCACTCAGACCCTGGGACTAGCGGGGGACACGCAGTATTTT
few TRBD2 TRBJ2-3 TRBV6-4 CASSGTSGGTDTQYF TGTGCCAGCAGTGGGACTAGCGGGGGCACAGATACGCAGTATTTT
. . TRBJ1-5 TRBV28 CASSLLTGRQPQHF TGTGCCAGCAGTTTATTAACAGGGCGTCAGCCCCAGCATTTT
. TRBD1 TRBJ1-1 TRBV12-3/TRBV12-4 CASSLPNRGGAFF TGTGCCAGCAGTCTTCCTAACAGGGGAGGAGCTTTCTTT
. . TRBJ1-4 TRBV5-6 CASSPAPGNEKLFF TGTGCCAGCAGCCCGGCCCCGGGAAATGAAAAACTGTTTTTT
once . TRBJ1-2 TRBV6-5 CASSYSLDSPHYGYTF TGTGCCAGCAGTTACTCTTTGGACAGCCCGCACTATGGCTACACCTTC
once TRBD2 TRBJ2-2 TRBV2 CASWDYSNTGELFF TGTGCCTCTTGGGACTATTCGAACACCGGGGAGCTGTTTTTT
. . TRBJ2-2 TRBV5-1 CASSLAGQIGELFF TGCGCCAGCAGCTTGGCGGGACAAATCGGGGAGCTGTTTTTT
. TRBD1 TRBJ1-1 TRBV15 CATSRDLGQVNTEAFF TGTGCCACCAGCAGAGATCTGGGACAGGTGAACACTGAAGCTTTCTTT
. . TRBJ2-7 TRBV5-4 CASSLDGTLEQYF TGTGCCAGCAGCTTGGATGGGACACTCGAGCAGTACTTC
. . TRBJ2-7 TRBV9 CASSLSGGGERSYEQYF TGTGCCAGCAGCCTCAGTGGAGGGGGCGAGAGGTCCTACGAGCAGTACTTC
. TRBD1 TRBJ2-2 TRBV6-5 CASGWTGGNTGELFF TGTGCCAGCGGGTGGACAGGGGGTAACACCGGGGAGCTGTTTTTT
. TRBD2 TRBJ2-1 TRBV11-3 CASSLGLAGYNEQFF TGTGCCAGCAGCTTAGGTCTAGCGGGCTACAATGAGCAGTTCTTC
. TRBD1 TRBJ2-3 TRBV7-3 CASSWDRGLADTQYF TGTGCCAGCAGCTGGGACAGGGGGTTGGCAGATACGCAGTATTTT
few . TRBJ1-5 TRBV28 CASSLPTNQPQHF TGTGCCAGCAGTTTACCGACAAACCAGCCCCAGCATTTT
. TRBD2 TRBJ2-3 TRBV2 CASSVSGGGTDTQYF TGTGCCAGCAGTGTTAGCGGGGGGGGCACAGATACGCAGTATTTT
. TRBD1 TRBJ1-4 TRBV28 CASYDRGRTNEKLFF TGTGCCAGTTACGACAGGGGGCGAACTAATGAAAAACTGTTTTTT
once . TRBJ1-1 TRBV27 CASSRLRGEAFF TGTGCCAGCAGTCGCTTAAGGGGTGAGGCTTTCTTT
. . TRBJ2-7 TRBV28 CASTPGREQYF TGTGCCAGCACCCCAGGGAGGGAGCAGTACTTC
. . TRBJ2-7 TRBV18 CASSPWTEDYEQYF TGTGCCAGCTCACCGTGGACGGAGGACTACGAGCAGTACTTC
. TRBD1 TRBJ1-1 TRBV2 CASNPDRATEAFF TGTGCCAGCAATCCCGACAGGGCAACTGAAGCTTTCTTT
. . TRBJ1-1 TRBV7-9 CASNWGQGGDTEAFF TGTGCCAGCAATTGGGGTCAGGGCGGGGACACTGAAGCTTTCTTT
. . TRBJ2-7 TRBV27 CASSFDRAYEQYF TGTGCCAGCAGTTTCGACCGGGCCTACGAGCAGTACTTC
. TRBD1 TRBJ1-5 TRBV12-3/TRBV12-4 CASSLAGGQPQHF TGTGCCAGCAGTTTGGCAGGGGGACAGCCCCAGCATTTT
. TRBD2 TRBJ2-7 TRBV3-1/TRBV3-2 CASSQAGLAGGPREQYF TGTGCCAGCAGCCAAGCGGGACTAGCGGGGGGGCCTCGCGAGCAGTACTTC
. . TRBJ2-5 TRBV6-5 CASSYGYRGGETQYF TGTGCCAGCAGTTACGGTTATAGGGGCGGCGAGACCCAGTACTTC
. . TRBJ1-5 TRBV7-9 CASSLGAVGPYRVNQPQHF TGTGCCAGCAGCTTAGGGGCTGTAGGACCTTACAGGGTTAATCAGCCCCAGCATTTT
. TRBD1 TRBJ1-2 TRBV9 CASSVDLGGGGYTF TGTGCCAGCAGCGTAGATTTAGGGGGCGGTGGCTACACCTTC
. TRBD1 TRBJ1-2 TRBV28 CASSLWDRARGYTF TGTGCCAGCAGTTTGTGGGACAGGGCCCGGGGCTACACCTTC
. TRBD2 TRBJ2-5 TRBV28 CASSFGAGEGAQYF TGTGCCAGCAGTTTTGGAGCGGGAGAGGGGGCCCAGTACTTC
. . TRBJ1-3 TRBV7-2 CASSLVGRNSGNTIYF TGTGCCAGCAGCTTAGTTGGCAGAAACTCTGGAAACACCATATATTTT
. TRBD2 TRBJ2-7 TRBV19 CASKSSGGSSYEQYF TGTGCCAGCAAGAGTAGCGGGGGGAGCTCCTACGAGCAGTACTTC
. TRBD1 TRBJ1-5 TRBV28 CASSSGQGRRNQPQHF TGTGCCAGCAGCTCGGGACAGGGGCGGAGGAATCAGCCCCAGCATTTT
. . TRBJ1-1 TRBV7-3 CASSPTANTEAFF TGTGCCAGCAGCCCAACAGCGAACACTGAAGCTTTCTTT
. . TRBJ1-1 TRBV27 CASSLAGARTEAFF TGTGCCAGCAGTTTAGCGGGGGCCCGCACTGAAGCTTTCTTT
. . TRBJ2-7 TRBV3-1/TRBV3-2 CASSLTGPYEQYF TGTGCCAGCAGCCTTACAGGGCCCTACGAGCAGTACTTC
. . TRBJ1-1 TRBV7-3 CASSLQGFRGTEAFF TGTGCCAGCAGTTTACAGGGTTTTAGGGGTACTGAAGCTTTCTTT
. . TRBJ1-5 TRBV4-3 CASSQWRNSGEPQHF TGCGCCAGCAGCCAATGGAGAAACTCCGGGGAGCCCCAGCATTTT
. . TRBJ1-1 TRBV4-2 CASSQELINTEAFF TGTGCCAGCAGCCAAGAACTGATCAACACTGAAGCTTTCTTT
once TRBD2 TRBJ2-2 TRBV5-4 CASSPGTSGVTGELFF TGTGCCAGCAGCCCGGGGACTAGCGGGGTCACCGGGGAGCTGTTTTTT